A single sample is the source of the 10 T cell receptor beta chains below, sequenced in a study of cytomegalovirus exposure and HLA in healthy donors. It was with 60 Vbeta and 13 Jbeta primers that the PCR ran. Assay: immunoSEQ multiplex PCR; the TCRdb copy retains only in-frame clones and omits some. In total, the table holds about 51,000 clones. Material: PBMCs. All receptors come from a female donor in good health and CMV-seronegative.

The CDR3 loop reads CAWAGTGTPPTYGYTF. Written as DNA, the CDR3 is TGTGCCTGGGCCGGGACAGGCACCCCACCTACCTATGGCTACACCTTC. The rearrangement links TRBV30 to TRBJ1-2; 8 bases match TRBD1. The germline V gene encodes CDR1 GTSNPN and CDR2 SVGIG (reference sequence). The CDR3 is 16 amino acids. V shed 5 bases and J 4 bases; nucleotides not matched to a gene: 15.

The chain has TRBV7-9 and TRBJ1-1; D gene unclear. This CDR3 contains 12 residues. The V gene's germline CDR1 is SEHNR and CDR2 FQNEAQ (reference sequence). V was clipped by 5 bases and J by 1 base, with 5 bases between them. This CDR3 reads CASSSKNTEAFF. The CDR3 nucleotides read TGTGCCAGCAGCAGCAAGAACACTGAAGCTTTCTTT. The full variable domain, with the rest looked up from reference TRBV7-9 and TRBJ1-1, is DTGVSQNPRHKITKRGQNVTFRCDPISEHNRLYWYRQTLGQGPEFLTYFQNEAQLEKSRLLSDRFSAERPKGSFSTLEIQRTEQGDSAMYLCASSSKNTEAFFGQGTRLTVV.

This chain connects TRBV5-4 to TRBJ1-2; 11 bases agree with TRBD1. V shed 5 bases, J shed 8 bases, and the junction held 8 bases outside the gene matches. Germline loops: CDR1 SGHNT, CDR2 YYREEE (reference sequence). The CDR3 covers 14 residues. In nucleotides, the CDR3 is TGTGCCAGCAGGGACGGACAGGGGGCTCGGGGCTACACCTTC. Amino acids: CASRDGQGARGYTF.

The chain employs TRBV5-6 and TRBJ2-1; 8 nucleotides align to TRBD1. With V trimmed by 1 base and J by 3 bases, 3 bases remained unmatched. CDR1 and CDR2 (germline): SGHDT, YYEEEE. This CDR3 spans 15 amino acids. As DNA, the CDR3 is TGTGCCAGCAGCTTGTGGGGGACAGGCTACAATGAGCAGTTCTTC. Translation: CASSLWGTGYNEQFF.

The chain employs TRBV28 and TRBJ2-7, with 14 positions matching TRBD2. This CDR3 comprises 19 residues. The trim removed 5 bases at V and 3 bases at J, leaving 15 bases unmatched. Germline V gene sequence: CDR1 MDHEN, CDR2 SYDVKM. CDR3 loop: CASSLRTSGGRGYYYEQYF. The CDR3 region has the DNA TGTGCCAGCAGTCTGAGGACTAGCGGGGGGAGGGGATACTACTACGAGCAGTACTTC.

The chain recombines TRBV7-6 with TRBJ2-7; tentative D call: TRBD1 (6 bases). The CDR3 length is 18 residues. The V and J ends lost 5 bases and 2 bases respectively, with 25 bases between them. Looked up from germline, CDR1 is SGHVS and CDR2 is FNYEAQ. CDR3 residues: CASSPAPGLTGSPYEQYF. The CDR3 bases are TGTGCCAGCAGCCCAGCTCCCGGATTGACAGGTTCCCCCTACGAGCAGTACTTC.

This CDR3 is CASSETGIVTVEPQHF. CDR3 DNA: TGTGCCAGCAGTGAAACCGGGATTGTCACCGTGGAGCCCCAGCATTTT. V and J are TRBV2 and TRBJ1-5; unclear D gene. The V gene lost 2 bases and the J gene lost 8 bases, with 19 bases spanning the gap. Germline lookup yields CDR1 SNHLY and CDR2 FYNNEI. The CDR3 runs to 16 residues.

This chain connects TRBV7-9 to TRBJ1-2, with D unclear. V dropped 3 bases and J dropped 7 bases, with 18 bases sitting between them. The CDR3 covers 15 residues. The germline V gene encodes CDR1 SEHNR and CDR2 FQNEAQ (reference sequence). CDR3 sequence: CASSLADGGAFGYTF. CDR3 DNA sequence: TGTGCCAGCAGCTTGGCGGACGGAGGCGCTTTTGGCTACACCTTC.

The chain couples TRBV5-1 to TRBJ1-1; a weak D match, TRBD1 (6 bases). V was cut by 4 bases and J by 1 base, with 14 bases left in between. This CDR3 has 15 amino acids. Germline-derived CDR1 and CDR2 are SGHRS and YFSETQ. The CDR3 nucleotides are TGCGCCAGCAGCCCTAGCAAACAGGGGAACACTGAAGCTTTCTTT. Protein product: CASSPSKQGNTEAFF.

The CDR3 sequence: CASSRGDSYNEQFF. In DNA, the CDR3 is TGTGCCAGCAGCCGGGGAGACTCCTACAATGAGCAGTTCTTC. The chain employs TRBV4-2 and TRBJ2-1; D is perhaps TRBD2 (5 bases). The CDR3 contains 14 residues. The V and J ends lost 4 bases and 0 bases respectively, with 7 bases between them. From germline, CDR1 is LGHNA and CDR2 YNFKEQ.